The TCR beta chain described here comes from a study of Ad26.COV2.S vaccination and SARS-CoV-2 variants. Regarding this clone: Its antigen remains unidentified.

Produced via immunoSEQ multiplex PCR; TCRdb's table is partial and in-frame only. The data show some 250,000 clones, around 89% seen once. Deletions cut 0 bases from V and 0 bases from J, with 12 bases between. This CDR3 has 16 amino acids. The V gene's germline CDR1 is SGDLS and CDR2 YYNGEE. Regarding treatment: around 19 received Ad26.COV2.S at low or high dose, single or two shots; about 5 received placebo; per-sample allocation not given. Sampling took place 63 days after the first vaccine or placebo injection. Donor was an adult aged 18-55 years in Boston. An Ad26 vector expressing Wuhan-strain SARS-CoV-2 spike served as the vaccine. General study findings and limits: There was a possibility that the TCR breadth and depth analyses underestimated total T cell responses.

The clonotype originates from a person between 18 and 60 years old who received the Ad26.COV2.S COVID-19 vaccine or a placebo. V gene TRBV9 combines with J gene TRBJ1-1; TRBD1 might be the D (5 bases). The source material was peripheral blood, sampled in a trial of Ad26.COV2.S vaccine versus placebo. This CDR3 is CASSVDWEGMNTEAFF. In DNA, the CDR3 is TGTGCCAGCAGCGTAGATTGGGAGGGGATGAACACTGAAGCTTTCTTT. Variable domain in full (rest from reference TRBV9 and TRBJ1-1): DSGVTQTPKHLITATGQRVTLRCSPRSGDLSVYWYQQSLDQGLQFLIQYYNGEERAKGNILERFSAQQFPDLHSELNLSSLELGDSALYFCASSVDWEGMNTEAFFGQGTRLTVV.